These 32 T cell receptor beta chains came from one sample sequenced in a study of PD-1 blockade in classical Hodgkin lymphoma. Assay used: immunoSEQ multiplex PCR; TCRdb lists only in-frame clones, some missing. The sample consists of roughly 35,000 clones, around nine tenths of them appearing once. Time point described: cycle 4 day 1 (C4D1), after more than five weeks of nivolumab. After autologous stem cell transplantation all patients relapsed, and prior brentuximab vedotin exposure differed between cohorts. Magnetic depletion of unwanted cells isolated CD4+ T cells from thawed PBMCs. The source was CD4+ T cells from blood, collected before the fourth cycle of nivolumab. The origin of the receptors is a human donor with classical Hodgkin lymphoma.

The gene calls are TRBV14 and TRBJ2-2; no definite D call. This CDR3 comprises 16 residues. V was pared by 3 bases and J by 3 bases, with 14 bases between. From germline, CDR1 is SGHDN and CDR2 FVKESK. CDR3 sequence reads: CASSQLDKAYTGELFF. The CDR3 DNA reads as TGTGCCAGCAGCCAGCTCGACAAGGCCTACACCGGGGAGCTGTTTTTT.

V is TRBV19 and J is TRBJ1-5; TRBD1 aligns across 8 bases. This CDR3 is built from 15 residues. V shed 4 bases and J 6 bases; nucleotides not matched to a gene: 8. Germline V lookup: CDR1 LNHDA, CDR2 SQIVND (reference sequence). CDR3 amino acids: CASSTRTGLSQPQHF. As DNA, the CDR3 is TGTGCCAGTAGTACCCGGACAGGGTTGAGTCAGCCCCAGCATTTT.

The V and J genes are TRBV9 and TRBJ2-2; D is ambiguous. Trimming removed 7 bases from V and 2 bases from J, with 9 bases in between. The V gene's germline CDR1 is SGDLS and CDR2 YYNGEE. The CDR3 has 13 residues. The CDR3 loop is CASRRSNTGELFF. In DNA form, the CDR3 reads TGTGCCAGCCGGCGGAGTAACACCGGGGAGCTGTTTTTT.

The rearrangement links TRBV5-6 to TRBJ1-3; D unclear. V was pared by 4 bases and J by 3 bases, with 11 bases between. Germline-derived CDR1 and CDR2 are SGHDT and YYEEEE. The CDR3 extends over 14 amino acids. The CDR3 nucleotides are TGTGCCAGCAGCCTCCCCCAGATTGGAAACACCATATATTTT. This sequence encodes CASSLPQIGNTIYF.

The CDR3 here is CASRVLGTGGAYGYTF. The CDR3 DNA is TGTGCCAGCAGAGTTTTGGGGACAGGGGGCGCGTATGGCTACACCTTC. This chain uses TRBV27 with TRBJ1-2; 12 positions agree with TRBD1. The V gene end was trimmed by 6 bases and the J gene end by 5 bases; junction bases not matched to a gene: 10. Germline-derived CDR1 and CDR2 are MNHEY and SMNVEV (reference sequence). This CDR3 region has 16 residues.

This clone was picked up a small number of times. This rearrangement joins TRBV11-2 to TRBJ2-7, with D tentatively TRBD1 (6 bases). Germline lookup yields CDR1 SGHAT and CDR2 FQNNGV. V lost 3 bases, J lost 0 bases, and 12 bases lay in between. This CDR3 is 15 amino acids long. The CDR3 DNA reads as TGTGCCAGCAGCTTGGTCAGACAGGACTCCTACGAGCAGTACTTC. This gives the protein CASSLVRQDSYEQYF.

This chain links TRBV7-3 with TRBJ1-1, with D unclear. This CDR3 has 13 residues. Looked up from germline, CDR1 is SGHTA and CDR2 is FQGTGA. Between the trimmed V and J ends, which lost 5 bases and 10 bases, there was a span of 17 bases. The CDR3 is CASSPNERDRAFF. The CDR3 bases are TGTGCCAGCAGCCCCAATGAGAGAGATAGAGCTTTCTTT.

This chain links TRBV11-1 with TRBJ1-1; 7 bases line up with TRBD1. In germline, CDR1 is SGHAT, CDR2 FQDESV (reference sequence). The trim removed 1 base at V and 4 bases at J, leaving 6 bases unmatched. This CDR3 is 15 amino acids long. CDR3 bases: TGTGCCAGCAGCTTAGAGACAGGGTGGGGCACTGAAGCTTTCTTT. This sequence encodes CASSLETGWGTEAFF.

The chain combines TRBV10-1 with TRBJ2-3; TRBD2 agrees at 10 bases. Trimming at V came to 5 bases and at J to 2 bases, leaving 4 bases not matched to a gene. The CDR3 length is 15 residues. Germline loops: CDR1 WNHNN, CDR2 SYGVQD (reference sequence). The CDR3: CASSNSGGYTDTQYF. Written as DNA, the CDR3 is TGCGCCAGCAGTAATAGCGGGGGGTACACAGATACGCAGTATTTT.

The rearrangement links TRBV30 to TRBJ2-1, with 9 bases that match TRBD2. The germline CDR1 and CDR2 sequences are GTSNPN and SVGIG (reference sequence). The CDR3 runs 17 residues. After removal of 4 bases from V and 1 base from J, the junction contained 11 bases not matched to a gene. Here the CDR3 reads CAWKGLAGSFSYNEQFF. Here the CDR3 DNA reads TGTGCCTGGAAAGGGCTAGCGGGATCCTTTTCCTACAATGAGCAGTTCTTC.

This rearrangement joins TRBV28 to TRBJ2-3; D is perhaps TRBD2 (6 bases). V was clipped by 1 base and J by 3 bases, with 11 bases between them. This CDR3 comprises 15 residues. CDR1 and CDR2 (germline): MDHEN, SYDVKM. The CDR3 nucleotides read TGTGCCAGCAGTTTATCCGGGAGAGAGACAGATACGCAGTATTTT. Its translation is CASSLSGRETDTQYF. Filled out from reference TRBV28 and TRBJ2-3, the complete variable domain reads DVKVTQSSRYLVKRTGEKVFLECVQDMDHENMFWYRQDPGLGLRLIYFSYDVKMKEKGDIPEGYSVSREKKERFSLILESASTNQTSMYLCASSLSGRETDTQYFGPGTRLTVL.

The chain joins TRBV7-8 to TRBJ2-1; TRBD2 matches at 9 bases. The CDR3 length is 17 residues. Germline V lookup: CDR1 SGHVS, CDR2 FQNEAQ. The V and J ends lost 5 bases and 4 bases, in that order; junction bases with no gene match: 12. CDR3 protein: CASSNWGSGRGYNEQFF. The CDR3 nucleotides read TGTGCCAGCAGCAACTGGGGTAGCGGGAGAGGATACAATGAGCAGTTCTTC.

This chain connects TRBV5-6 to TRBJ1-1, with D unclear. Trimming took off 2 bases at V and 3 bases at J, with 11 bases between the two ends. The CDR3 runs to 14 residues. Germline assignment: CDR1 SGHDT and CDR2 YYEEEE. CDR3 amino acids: CASSFLSGDTEAFF. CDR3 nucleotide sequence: TGTGCCAGCAGCTTCTTGAGCGGTGACACTGAAGCTTTCTTT.

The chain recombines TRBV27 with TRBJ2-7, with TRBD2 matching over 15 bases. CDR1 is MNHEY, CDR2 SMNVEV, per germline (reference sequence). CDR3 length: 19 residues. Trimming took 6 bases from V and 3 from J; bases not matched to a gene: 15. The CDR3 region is CASRPFQGLAGGSNYEQYF. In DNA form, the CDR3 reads TGTGCCAGCAGACCATTCCAGGGACTAGCGGGAGGAAGTAACTACGAGCAGTACTTC.

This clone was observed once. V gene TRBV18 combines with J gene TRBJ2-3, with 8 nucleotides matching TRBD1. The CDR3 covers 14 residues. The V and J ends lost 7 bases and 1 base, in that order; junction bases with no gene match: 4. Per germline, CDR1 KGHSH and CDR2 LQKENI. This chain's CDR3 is CASYTGQGTDTQYF. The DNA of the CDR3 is TGTGCCAGCTACACGGGACAGGGCACAGATACGCAGTATTTT.

The CDR3 loop reads CATSQGGIAKNIQYF. CDR3 nucleotide sequence: TGTGCCACCAGTCAAGGGGGAATAGCCAAAAACATTCAGTACTTC. This chain links TRBV15 with TRBJ2-4; D is perhaps TRBD1 (6 bases). The CDR3 contains 15 residues. Trimming removed 6 bases from V and 0 bases from J, with 12 bases in between. Per germline, CDR1 LNHNV and CDR2 YYDKDF (reference sequence).

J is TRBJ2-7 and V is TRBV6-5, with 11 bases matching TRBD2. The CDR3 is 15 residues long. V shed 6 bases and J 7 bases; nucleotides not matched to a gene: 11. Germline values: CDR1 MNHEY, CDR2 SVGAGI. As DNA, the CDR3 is TGTGCCAGCAGCTACAATAGCGGGAGGGGTCGAGAGCAGTACTTC. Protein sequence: CASSYNSGRGREQYF.

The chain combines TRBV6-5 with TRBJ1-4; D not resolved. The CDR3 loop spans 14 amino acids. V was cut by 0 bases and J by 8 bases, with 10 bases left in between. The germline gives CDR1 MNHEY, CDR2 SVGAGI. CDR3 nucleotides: TGTGCCAGCAGTTACTCGCAGTTGGGGGAAAAACTGTTTTTT. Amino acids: CASSYSQLGEKLFF.

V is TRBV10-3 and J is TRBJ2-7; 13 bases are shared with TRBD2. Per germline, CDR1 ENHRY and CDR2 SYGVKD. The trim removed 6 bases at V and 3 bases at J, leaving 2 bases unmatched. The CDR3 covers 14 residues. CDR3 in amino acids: CAIRTSGGVYEQYF. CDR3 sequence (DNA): TGTGCCATCAGAACTAGCGGGGGGGTCTACGAGCAGTACTTC.

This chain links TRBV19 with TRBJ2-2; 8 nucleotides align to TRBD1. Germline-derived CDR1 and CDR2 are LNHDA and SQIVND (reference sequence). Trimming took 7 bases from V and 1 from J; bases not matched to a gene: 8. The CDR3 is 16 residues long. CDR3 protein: CASKDQGQVNTGELFF. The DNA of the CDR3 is TGTGCCAGTAAAGATCAGGGACAGGTGAACACCGGGGAGCTGTTTTTT.

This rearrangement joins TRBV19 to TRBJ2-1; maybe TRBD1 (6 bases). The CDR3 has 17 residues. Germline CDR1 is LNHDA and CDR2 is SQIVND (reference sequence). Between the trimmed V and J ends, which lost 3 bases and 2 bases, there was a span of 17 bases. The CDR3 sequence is CASSIPDTRGTYNEQFF. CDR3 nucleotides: TGTGCCAGTAGTATCCCTGACACGAGGGGGACCTACAATGAGCAGTTCTTC.

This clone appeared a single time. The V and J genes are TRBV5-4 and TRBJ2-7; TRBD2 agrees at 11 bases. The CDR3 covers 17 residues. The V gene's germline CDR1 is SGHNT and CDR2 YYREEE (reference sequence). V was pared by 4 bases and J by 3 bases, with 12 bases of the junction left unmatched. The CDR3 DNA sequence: TGTGCCAGCAGCCCTGGACAGGGGACTAGCGGACTCTACGAGCAGTACTTC. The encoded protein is CASSPGQGTSGLYEQYF.

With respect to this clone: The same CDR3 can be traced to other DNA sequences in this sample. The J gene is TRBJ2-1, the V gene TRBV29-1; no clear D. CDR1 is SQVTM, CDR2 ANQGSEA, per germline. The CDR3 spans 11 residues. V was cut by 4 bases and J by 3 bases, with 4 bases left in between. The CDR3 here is CSVADYNEQFF. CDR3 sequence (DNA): TGCAGCGTTGCGGACTACAATGAGCAGTTCTTC.

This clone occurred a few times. The CDR3 here is CASSHRQGTDYGYTF. The CDR3 DNA sequence: TGCGCCAGCAGCCATCGACAGGGAACAGACTATGGCTACACCTTC. The chain employs TRBV4-1 and TRBJ1-2; 7 nucleotides agree with TRBD1. The CDR3 runs 15 residues. With 3 bases clipped from V and 3 bases from J, the junction kept 7 bases outside the gene matches. Germline V gives CDR1 MGHRA, CDR2 YSYEKL.

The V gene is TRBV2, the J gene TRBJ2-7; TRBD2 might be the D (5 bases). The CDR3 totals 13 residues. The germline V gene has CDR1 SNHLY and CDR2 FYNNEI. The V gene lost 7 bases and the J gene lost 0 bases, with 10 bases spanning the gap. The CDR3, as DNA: TGTGCCAGCAATGCGAGGGACTCCTACGAGCAGTACTTC. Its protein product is CASNARDSYEQYF. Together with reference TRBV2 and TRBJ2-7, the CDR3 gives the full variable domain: EPEVTQTPSHQVTQMGQEVILRCVPISNHLYFYWYRQILGQKVEFLVSFYNNEISEKSEIFDDQFSVERPDGSNFTLKIRSTKLEDSAMYFCASNARDSYEQYFGPGTRLTVT.

CDR3 residues: CASSTGQPNSGNTIYF. The DNA for the CDR3 is TGCGCCAGCAGCACCGGGCAACCCAACTCTGGAAACACCATATATTTT. The V gene is TRBV5-1, the J gene TRBJ1-3; D remains ambiguous. CDR1 and CDR2 from the germline V gene are SGHRS and YFSETQ. Trimming stripped 4 bases from V and 0 bases from J, with 14 bases between. The CDR3 consists of 16 residues.

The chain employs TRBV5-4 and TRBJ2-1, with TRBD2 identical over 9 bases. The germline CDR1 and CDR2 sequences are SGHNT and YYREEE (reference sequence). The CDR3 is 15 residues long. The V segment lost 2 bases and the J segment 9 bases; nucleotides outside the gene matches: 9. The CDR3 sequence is CASSFLAGGPFEQFF. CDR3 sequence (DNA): TGTGCCAGCAGCTTCCTCGCGGGAGGGCCTTTTGAGCAGTTCTTC.

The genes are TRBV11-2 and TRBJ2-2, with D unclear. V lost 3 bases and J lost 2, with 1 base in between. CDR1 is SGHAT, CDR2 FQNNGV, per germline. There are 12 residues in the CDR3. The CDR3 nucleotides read TGTGCCAGCAGCTTCAACACCGGGGAGCTGTTTTTT. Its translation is CASSFNTGELFF.

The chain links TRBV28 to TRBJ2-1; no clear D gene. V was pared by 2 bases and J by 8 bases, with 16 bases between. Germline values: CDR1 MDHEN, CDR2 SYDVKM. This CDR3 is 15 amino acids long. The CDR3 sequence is CASSLNLGLDDEQFF. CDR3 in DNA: TGTGCCAGCAGTTTAAATCTGGGGTTGGACGATGAGCAGTTCTTC.

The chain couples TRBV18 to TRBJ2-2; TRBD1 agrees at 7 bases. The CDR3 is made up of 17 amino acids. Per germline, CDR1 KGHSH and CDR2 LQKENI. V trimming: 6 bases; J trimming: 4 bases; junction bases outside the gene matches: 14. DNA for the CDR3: TGTGCCAGCTCCCTATTATCCGGGACAGTAACCACCGGGGAGCTGTTTTTT. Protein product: CASSLLSGTVTTGELFF.

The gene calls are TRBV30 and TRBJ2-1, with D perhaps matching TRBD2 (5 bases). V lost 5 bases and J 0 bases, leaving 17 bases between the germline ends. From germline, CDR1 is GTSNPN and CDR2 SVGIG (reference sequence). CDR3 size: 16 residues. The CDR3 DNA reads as TGTGCCTGGTCGTCCTCAGTAGCGAGCTCCTACAATGAGCAGTTCTTC. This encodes CAWSSSVASSYNEQFF.

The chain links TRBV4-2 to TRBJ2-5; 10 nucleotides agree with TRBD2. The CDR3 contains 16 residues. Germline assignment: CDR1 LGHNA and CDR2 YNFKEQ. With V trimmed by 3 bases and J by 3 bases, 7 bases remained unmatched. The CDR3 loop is CASSQVSGTSEETQYF. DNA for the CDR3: TGTGCCAGCAGCCAGGTCTCCGGGACTAGCGAAGAGACCCAGTACTTC.